A single sample gave rise to the 2 T cell receptor beta chains below, sequenced in a study of spatial heterogeneity in lung cancer. TCRdb re-called the 5' RACE reads with MiXCR, one entry per CDR3 protein. Among some 55,000 distinct CDR3 sequences listed, 6.3% were seen once. Time point meaning: sample taken at primary tumor resection. The sample in question was PBMCs, obtained at surgery. These receptors all come from a female donor with early-stage non-small cell lung cancer.

This clonotype was seen at least ten times. The chain uses TRBV13 and TRBJ1-2; possibly TRBD1 for D (5 bases). This CDR3 has 16 amino acids. V was shortened by 4 bases and J by 0 bases, with 15 bases between the two germline ends. Germline assignment: CDR1 PRHDT and CDR2 FYEKMQ (reference sequence). The CDR3 loop reads CASSWGTQGANYGYTF. The CDR3 DNA reads TGTGCCAGCAGCTGGGGGACGCAGGGAGCTAACTATGGCTACACCTTC.

By share of the sample, this clonotype is medium-sized. This chain joins TRBV12-3 or TRBV12-4 and TRBJ2-1; the match to TRBD1 covers 7 bases. V gave up 10 bases and J gave up 7 bases; unmatched junction bases: 13. The CDR3 loop spans 14 amino acids. The CDR3 coding sequence is TGTGCCACTACCGGTTCGACAGGGCAGAATGAGCAGTTCTTC. This sequence encodes CATTGSTGQNEQFF.